The T cell receptor (beta chain) under discussion was sequenced for a study of regulatory T cells in long-lasting Graves disease. This clonotype qualifies as medium-sized. Its antigen is currently unknown. The time point is: persistent/refractory GD, antithyroid drugs over 5 years with positive TRAb. PBMC RNA served as the TCR library source. Doctors identified Graves' disease using the American Thyroid Association guidelines. Findings and caveats of the study: Study was limited to peripheral blood, excluding thyroid tissue. New patients shared 950 to 1,000 public clonotypes, fewer than the 2,741 shared by persistent patients.

iRepertoire HTBI primers and Arm-PCR of CDR3 regions built TCR beta libraries. TCRdb re-analysed the multiplex PCR reads in MiXCR, keeping a single row per CDR3 protein. The sample lists 400,000 to 450,000 distinct CDR3 sequences; about 20% were seen once. Sequencing was performed on peripheral blood mononuclear cells (PBMCs), taken when the disease was refractory, from a patient treated with antithyroid drugs. This clonotype was sampled from a female donor with Graves disease.

This CDR3 reads CASSYTENTEAFF. The CDR3 DNA reads TGTGCCAGCAGTTACACAGAAAACACTGAAGCTTTCTTT. The rearrangement joins TRBV6-5 to TRBJ1-1; unclear D gene. Trimming shortened V by 2 bases and J by 2 bases, and 6 bases separated the two germline ends. The CDR3 extends over 13 amino acids. Germline CDR1 MNHEY, CDR2 SVGAGI.